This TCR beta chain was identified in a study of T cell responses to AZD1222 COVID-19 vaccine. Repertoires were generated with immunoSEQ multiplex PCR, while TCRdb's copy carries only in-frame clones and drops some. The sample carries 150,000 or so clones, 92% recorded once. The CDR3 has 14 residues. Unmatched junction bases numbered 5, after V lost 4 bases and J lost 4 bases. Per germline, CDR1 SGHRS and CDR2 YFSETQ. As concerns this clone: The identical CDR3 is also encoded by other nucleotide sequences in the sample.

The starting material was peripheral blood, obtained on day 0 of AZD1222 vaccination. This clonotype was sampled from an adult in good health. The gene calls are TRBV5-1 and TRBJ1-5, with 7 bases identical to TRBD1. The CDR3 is CASSPGTANQPQHF. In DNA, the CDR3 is TGCGCCAGCAGCCCCGGGACAGCAAATCAGCCCCAGCATTTT.